These 3 T cell receptor beta chains were all obtained from the same sample, sequenced in a study of technical replicates of blood from several donors. Measured with immunoSEQ multiplex PCR; TCRdb has only the in-frame clones, and not every one. The sample lists about 81,000 clones; 75% to 85% were seen once. The sequenced material came from PBMCs. These TCRs come from a human donor in good health. Some clones in this sample may be carry-over from other donors' samples.

CDR3 in amino acids: CASSSRNEQFF. CDR3 sequence (DNA): TGTGCCAGCAGTTCGCGGAATGAGCAGTTCTTC. The chain combines TRBV6-5 with TRBJ2-1, with no clear D. The V gene lost 4 bases and the J gene lost 7 bases, with 5 bases spanning the gap. The germline V gene has CDR1 MNHEY and CDR2 SVGAGI. The CDR3 spans 11 residues.

This clone was found a few times. The chain uses TRBV30 and TRBJ2-3, with 7 bases lining up with TRBD2. Per the germline V gene, CDR1 is GTSNPN and CDR2 is SVGIG (reference sequence). There are 15 residues in the CDR3. J was trimmed by 6 bases and V by 0 bases; bases with no gene match: 9. The CDR3 coding sequence is TGTGCCTGGAGTGTATCTGCGGGAGCTAGGGATACGCAGTATTTT. Protein product: CAWSVSAGARDTQYF.

This rearrangement joins TRBV11-2 to TRBJ2-3; maybe TRBD2 (6 bases). V was trimmed by 1 base and J by 2 bases, leaving 16 bases between them. Germline V lookup: CDR1 SGHAT, CDR2 FQNNGV. This CDR3 comprises 17 residues. The CDR3: CASSLGLLGGYTDTQYF. In nucleotides, the CDR3 is TGTGCCAGCAGCTTAGGGCTTTTGGGGGGATACACAGATACGCAGTATTTT.